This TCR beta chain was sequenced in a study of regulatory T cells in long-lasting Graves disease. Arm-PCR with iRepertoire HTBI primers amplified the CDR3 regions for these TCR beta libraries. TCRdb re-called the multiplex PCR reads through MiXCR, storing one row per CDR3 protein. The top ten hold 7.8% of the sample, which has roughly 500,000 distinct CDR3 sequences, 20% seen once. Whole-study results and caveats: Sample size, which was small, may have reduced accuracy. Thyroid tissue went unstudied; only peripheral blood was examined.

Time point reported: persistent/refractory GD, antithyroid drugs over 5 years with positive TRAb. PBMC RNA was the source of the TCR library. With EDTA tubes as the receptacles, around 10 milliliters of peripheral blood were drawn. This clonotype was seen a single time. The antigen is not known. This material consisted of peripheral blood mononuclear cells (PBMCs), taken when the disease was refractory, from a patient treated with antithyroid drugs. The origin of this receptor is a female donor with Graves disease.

The CDR3 DNA sequence: TGTGCCAGCAGTTTGGCGGGGGCGGATCCCCAGTACTTC. Protein product: CASSLAGADPQYF. The chain recombines TRBV28 with TRBJ2-5, with a weak D call TRBD2 (7 bases). The CDR3 has 13 residues. V was shortened by 3 bases and J by 9 bases, with 14 bases between the two germline ends. Germline V gene data show CDR1 as MDHEN and CDR2 as SYDVKM.